This T cell receptor (beta chain) was observed in a study of CD8+ T cells in alopecia areata. Overall study: Patients in the study were on tofacitinib for 6 to 18 months, then off it for 6 months. Notes on the study in general: Compared with mice, patients displayed less clear TCR sharing, possibly for HLA-related reasons.

On this clone itself: What it recognizes is unknown.

Sequencing templates came from extracted RNA that was reverse transcribed into cDNA. Produced via immunoSEQ multiplex PCR; TCRdb's table is partial and in-frame only. The sample lists some 210,000 clones; approximately 52% were seen once. Alopecia areata patients had lesional scalp punch biopsies and peripheral blood taken from them. The source is a human donor with alopecia areata. The source material was CD4+ T cells sorted from blood, sampled at week 0.

CDR3 loop: CSVGGQLSVEAFF. The CDR3 DNA is TGCAGCGTTGGGGGACAGCTCTCAGTGGAGGCTTTCTTT. The V gene is TRBV29-1, the J gene TRBJ1-1; TRBD1 matches at 7 bases. Trimming took 4 bases from V and 11 from J; bases not matched to a gene: 13. The CDR3 consists of 13 residues. The germline V gene has CDR1 SQVTM and CDR2 ANQGSEA.